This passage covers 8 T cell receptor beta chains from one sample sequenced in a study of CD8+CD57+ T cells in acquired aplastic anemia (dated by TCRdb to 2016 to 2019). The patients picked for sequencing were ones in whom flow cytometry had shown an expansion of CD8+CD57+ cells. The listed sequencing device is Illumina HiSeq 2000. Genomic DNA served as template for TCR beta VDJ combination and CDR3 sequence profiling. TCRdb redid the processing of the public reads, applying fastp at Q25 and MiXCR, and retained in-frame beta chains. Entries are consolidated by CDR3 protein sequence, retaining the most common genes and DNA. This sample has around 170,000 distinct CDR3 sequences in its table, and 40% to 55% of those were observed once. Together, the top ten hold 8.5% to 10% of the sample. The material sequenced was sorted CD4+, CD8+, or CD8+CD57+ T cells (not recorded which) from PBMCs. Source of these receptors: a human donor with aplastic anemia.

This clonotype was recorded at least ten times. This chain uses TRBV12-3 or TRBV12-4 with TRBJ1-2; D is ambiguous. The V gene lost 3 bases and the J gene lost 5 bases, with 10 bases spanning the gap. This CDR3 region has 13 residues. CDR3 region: CASSFLQFYGYTF. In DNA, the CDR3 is TGTGCCAGCAGTTTCCTACAATTTTATGGCTACACCTTC.

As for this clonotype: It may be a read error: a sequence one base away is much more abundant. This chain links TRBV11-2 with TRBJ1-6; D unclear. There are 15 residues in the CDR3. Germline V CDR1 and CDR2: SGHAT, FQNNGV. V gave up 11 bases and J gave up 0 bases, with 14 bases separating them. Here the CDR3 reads CAGTATRSYNSPLHF. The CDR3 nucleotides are TGTGCCGGCACAGCCACCCGCTCCTATAATTCACCCCTCCACTTT.

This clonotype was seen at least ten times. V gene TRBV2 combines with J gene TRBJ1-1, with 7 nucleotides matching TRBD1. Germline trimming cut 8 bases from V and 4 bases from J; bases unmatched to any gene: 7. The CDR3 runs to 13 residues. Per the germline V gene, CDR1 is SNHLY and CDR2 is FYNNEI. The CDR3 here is CASRGQVATEAFF. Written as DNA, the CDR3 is TGTGCCAGCCGAGGACAGGTAGCCACTGAAGCTTTCTTT. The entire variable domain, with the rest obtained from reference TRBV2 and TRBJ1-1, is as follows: EPEVTQTPSHQVTQMGQEVILRCVPISNHLYFYWYRQILGQKVEFLVSFYNNEISEKSEIFDDQFSVERPDGSNFTLKIRSTKLEDSAMYFCASRGQVATEAFFGQGTRLTVV.

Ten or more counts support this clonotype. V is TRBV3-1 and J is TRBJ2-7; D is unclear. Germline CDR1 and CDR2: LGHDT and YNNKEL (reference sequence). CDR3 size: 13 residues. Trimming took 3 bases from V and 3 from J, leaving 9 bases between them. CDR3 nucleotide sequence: TGTGCCAGCAGCCACTGGCAGAGCTACGAGCAGTACTTC. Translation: CASSHWQSYEQYF.

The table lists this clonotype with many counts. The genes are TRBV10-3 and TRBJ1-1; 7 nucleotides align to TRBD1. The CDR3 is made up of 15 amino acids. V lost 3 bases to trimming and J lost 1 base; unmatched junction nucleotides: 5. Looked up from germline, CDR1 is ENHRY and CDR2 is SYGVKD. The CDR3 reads CAISEQGHGNTEAFF. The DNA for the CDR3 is TGTGCCATCAGTGAACAGGGGCACGGGAACACTGAAGCTTTCTTT.

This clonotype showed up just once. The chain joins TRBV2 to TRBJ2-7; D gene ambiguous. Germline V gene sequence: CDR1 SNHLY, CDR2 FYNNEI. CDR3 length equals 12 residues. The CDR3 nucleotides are TGTGCTATAAGTAGCTTTTCCTACGAGCAGTACTTC. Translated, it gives CAISSFSYEQYF.

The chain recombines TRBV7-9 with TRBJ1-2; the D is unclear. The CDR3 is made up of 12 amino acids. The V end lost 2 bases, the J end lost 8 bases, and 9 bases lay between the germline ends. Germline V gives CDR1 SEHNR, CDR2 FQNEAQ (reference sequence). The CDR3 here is CASSLSEIGYTF. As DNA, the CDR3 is TGTGCCAGCAGCTTAAGCGAAATAGGCTACACCTTC.

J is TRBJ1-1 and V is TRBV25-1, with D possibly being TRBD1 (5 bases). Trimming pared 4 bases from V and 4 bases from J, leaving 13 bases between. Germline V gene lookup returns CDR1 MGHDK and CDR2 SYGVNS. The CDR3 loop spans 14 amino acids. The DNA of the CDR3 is TGTGCCAGCAGTGGAGCTTGGAGGGGCACTGAAGCTTTCTTT. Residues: CASSGAWRGTEAFF.